Shown below are 11 T cell receptor beta chains from a single sample sequenced in a study of blood T cell repertoires in COVID-19. Repertoires were generated with immunoSEQ multiplex PCR, while TCRdb's copy carries only in-frame clones and drops some. The profile shows just over 350,000 clones, 86% of them singletons. Sequencing input: peripheral blood. The receptors originated from an older woman with COVID-19, enrolled during active disease.

The chain couples TRBV7-8 to TRBJ2-7; 7 nucleotides line up with TRBD1. CDR3 length: 11 residues. The J segment lost 10 bases and the V segment lost 3 bases, leaving 3 bases of the junction unmatched. Germline assignment: CDR1 SGHVS and CDR2 FQNEAQ. The CDR3 here is CASSFRDSQYF. The CDR3 region has the DNA TGTGCCAGCAGCTTCCGGGACAGTCAGTACTTC.

This sequence joins TRBV19 and TRBJ1-5; D is possibly TRBD1 (5 bases). CDR1 and CDR2 from the germline V gene are LNHDA and SQIVND (reference sequence). Trimming shortened V by 3 bases and J by 2 bases, and 11 bases separated the two germline ends. The CDR3 loop spans 15 amino acids. The CDR3: CASSIGPGGNQPQHF. In DNA form, the CDR3 reads TGTGCCAGTAGTATCGGACCGGGGGGCAATCAGCCCCAGCATTTT.

The J gene is TRBJ2-1, the V gene TRBV7-8; 7 bases line up with TRBD1. This CDR3 has 16 amino acids. After removal of 2 bases from V and 8 bases from J, the junction contained 12 bases not matched to a gene. Germline V gives CDR1 SGHVS, CDR2 FQNEAQ. The CDR3 DNA follows: TGTGCCAGCAGCTTAACCCGACAGGGAACGATGGATGAGCAGTTCTTC. It translates to CASSLTRQGTMDEQFF. Together with reference TRBV7-8 and TRBJ2-1, the CDR3 gives the full variable domain: GAGVSQSPRYKVAKRGQDVALRCDPISGHVSLFWYQQALGQGPEFLTYFQNEAQLDKSGLPSDRFFAERPEGSVSTLKIQRTQQEDSAVYLCASSLTRQGTMDEQFFGPGTRLTVL.

This clone was seen a handful of times. The chain links TRBV3-1 (or the pseudogene TRBV3-2) to TRBJ2-5; D not resolved. Trimming removed 0 bases from V and 5 bases from J, with 7 bases in between. CDR1 is LGHDT and CDR2 is YNNKEL in the germline V gene (reference sequence). This CDR3 has 13 amino acids. In DNA, the CDR3 is TGTGCCAGCAGCCAAGAAGGAGCCGAGACCCAGTACTTC. It codes for CASSQEGAETQYF.

V and J are TRBV7-9 and TRBJ2-1, with D possibly matching TRBD1 (6 bases). The CDR3 spans 14 residues. V shed 3 bases and J shed 4 bases, with 10 bases lying between them. Germline V gives CDR1 SEHNR, CDR2 FQNEAQ (reference sequence). Written as DNA, the CDR3 is TGTGCCAGCAGCTTCCGGGACATTTACAATGAGCAGTTCTTC. Translating gives CASSFRDIYNEQFF.

V usage is TRBV25-1 and J usage is TRBJ1-2; 8 nucleotides line up with TRBD1. Germline CDR1 and CDR2: MGHDK and SYGVNS. The J segment lost 4 bases and the V segment lost 6 bases, leaving 10 bases of the junction unmatched. CDR3 length: 15 residues. The CDR3 DNA is TGTGCCAGCAGCGACACAGGGGGAGTAAGCTATGGCTACACCTTC. It encodes CASSDTGGVSYGYTF.

Comments on this clone: The junction departs from the called germline gene at one end, perhaps through a read error. The chain uses TRBV27 and TRBJ1-2; TRBD1 might be the D (6 bases). Germline values: CDR1 MNHEY, CDR2 SMNVEV (reference sequence). The CDR3 runs to 12 residues. In DNA form, the CDR3 reads TGTGCCAGCAGTTTCGACTGGACAGAGCTTCACTTC. Translation gives CASSFDWTELHF.

This clone was observed once. This chain uses TRBV7-9 with TRBJ2-7; D possibly corresponds to TRBD1 (6 bases). V lost 0 bases to trimming and J lost 3 bases, with 18 bases between them. There are 17 residues in the CDR3. CDR1 is SEHNR, CDR2 FQNEAQ, per germline (reference sequence). In DNA, the CDR3 is TGTGCCAGCAGCTTAGCGTGGAACAGGGCGCTGCACTACGAGCAGTACTTC. This gives the protein CASSLAWNRALHYEQYF.

The J gene is TRBJ1-6, the V gene TRBV5-8; D might be TRBD1 (5 bases). Germline lookup yields CDR1 SGHTS and CDR2 YDEGEE. The CDR3 totals 16 residues. V dropped 7 bases and J dropped 0 bases, with 14 bases sitting between them. This CDR3 is CASWGAESSYNSPLHF. Here the CDR3 DNA reads TGTGCCAGCTGGGGCGCGGAGAGCTCCTATAATTCACCCCTCCACTTT.

The rearrangement joins TRBV27 to TRBJ1-6; 10 bases align to TRBD1. This CDR3 comprises 18 residues. The germline gives CDR1 MNHEY, CDR2 SMNVEV (reference sequence). Trimming removed 6 bases from V and 8 bases from J; junction bases left unmatched: 16. This CDR3 reads CASRLGWLDRGKDSPLHF. CDR3 nucleotides: TGTGCCAGCAGGCTAGGTTGGTTGGACAGGGGGAAGGATTCACCCCTCCACTTT.

To note about this clone: Other DNA variants within this sample encode the same CDR3. The chain has TRBV9 and TRBJ1-2; tentative D call: TRBD1 (5 bases). Deletions cut 0 bases from V and 4 bases from J, with 10 bases between. CDR3 length: 14 amino acids. Germline V CDR1 and CDR2: SGDLS, YYNGEE. CDR3 amino acids: CASSVGQGSYGYTF. CDR3 coding DNA: TGTGCCAGCAGCGTAGGCCAGGGAAGCTATGGCTACACCTTC.